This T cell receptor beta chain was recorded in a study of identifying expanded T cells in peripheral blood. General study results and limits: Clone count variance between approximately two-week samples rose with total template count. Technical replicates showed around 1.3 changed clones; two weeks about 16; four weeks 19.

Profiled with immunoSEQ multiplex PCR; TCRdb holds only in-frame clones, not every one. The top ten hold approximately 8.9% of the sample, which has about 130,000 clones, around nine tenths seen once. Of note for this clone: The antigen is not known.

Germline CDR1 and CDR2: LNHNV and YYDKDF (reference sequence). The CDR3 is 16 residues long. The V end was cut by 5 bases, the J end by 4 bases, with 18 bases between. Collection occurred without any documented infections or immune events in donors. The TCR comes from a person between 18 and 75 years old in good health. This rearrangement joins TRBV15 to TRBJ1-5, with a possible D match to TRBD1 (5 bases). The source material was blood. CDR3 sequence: CATSSGKAGWNQPQHF. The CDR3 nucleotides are TGTGCCACCAGCTCGGGAAAGGCAGGGTGGAATCAGCCCCAGCATTTT.